The TCR beta chain under discussion was sequenced for a study of cytomegalovirus exposure and HLA in healthy donors. In the PCR, 60 Vbeta and 13 Jbeta primers were used. This table comes from immunoSEQ multiplex PCR, and its TCRdb copy is limited to in-frame clones, with some not included. The table has 100,000 to 120,000 clones, roughly 73% seen once. Germline V gene data show CDR1 as MDHEN and CDR2 as SYDVKM. The CDR3 has 17 residues. V was pared by 1 base and J by 7 bases, with 13 bases of the junction left unmatched. Study-wide results and limits: The productive fraction for most TCR beta V segments was about 87% or about 30% in an earlier analysis. Across all donors, roughly uniform sequencing depth was an assumption of the presence/absence analyses. TCR beta chains numbering some 160 were designated cytomegalovirus-associated.

This clone has more than one count but fewer than ten. As yet, its antigen is unknown. This chain uses TRBV28 with TRBJ2-4; TRBD2 matches at 7 bases. The origin of this receptor is a woman between 40 and 55 years old in good health and CMV-seropositive. Material: PBMCs. CDR3 loop: CASSLSRSGGWGNIQYF. The CDR3 nucleotides read TGTGCCAGCAGTTTATCCCGTTCCGGGGGGTGGGGGAACATTCAGTACTTC.